The TCR beta chain under discussion was sequenced for a study of T cells in localized non-small cell lung cancer. Study findings and constraints: Tumor showed lower T cell clonality than uninvolved adjacent lung, where it was highest. Within adjacent lung there appeared a median approximately 60 of the top 100 tumor clones.

A word on this clone: The antigen remains unidentified.

Profiled with immunoSEQ multiplex PCR; TCRdb holds only in-frame clones, not every one. The data show under 15,000 clones, with approximately 30% seen just once and roughly 7.2% held by the top ten. The CDR3 covers 13 residues. The V end was cut by 6 bases, the J end by 4 bases, with 13 bases between. Germline CDR1 and CDR2: SQVTM and ANQGSEA. The sample in question was lung tumor tissue, obtained before any cancer treatment. The sequence derives from a female donor over 55 with stage I lung adenocarcinoma. The chain recombines TRBV29-1 with TRBJ2-1; D is possibly TRBD2 (5 bases). CDR3 residues: CSVGIGVYNEQFF. The DNA of the CDR3 is TGCAGCGTGGGAATCGGGGTATACAATGAGCAGTTCTTC.